Presented here are 15 T cell receptor beta chains from one specimen sequenced in a study of T cells after yellow fever vaccination. From the 5' RACE reads, TCRdb called clonotypes with MiXCR, one entry per CDR3 protein. Of fewer than 400,000 distinct CDR3 sequences in the sample, 6.2% were seen once. The sample consisted of PBMCs, taken 5 days after the yellow fever booster vaccination. These receptors originate from a man under 40 who received the YFV17D yellow fever vaccine.

V usage is TRBV18 and J usage is TRBJ2-1, with 9 bases that match TRBD2. CDR1 is KGHSH and CDR2 is LQKENI in the germline V gene. Trimming took 2 bases from V and 7 from J; bases not matched to a gene: 9. This CDR3 comprises 16 residues. The CDR3 sequence: CASSPVLAGTPNEQFF. The CDR3 bases are TGTGCCAGCTCACCAGTTCTAGCGGGAACGCCTAATGAGCAGTTCTTC.

This clonotype was counted a few times. The V gene is TRBV6-1, the J gene TRBJ2-7; 8 nucleotides align to TRBD2. CDR1 is MNHNS, CDR2 SASEGT, per germline. The CDR3 contains 14 residues. V shed 8 bases, J shed 2 bases, and the junction held 8 bases outside the gene matches. The CDR3 nucleotides are TGTGCCAGCCTCCACGGGGGGGCCCCCTACGAGCAGTACTTC. It encodes CASLHGGAPYEQYF.

The chain carries TRBV5-6 and TRBJ2-7, with D possibly being TRBD2 (6 bases). V lost 4 bases and J lost 0, with 14 bases in between. CDR1 is SGHDT, CDR2 YYEEEE, per germline. This CDR3 has 15 residues. The chain's CDR3 is CASSPRRDCSYEQYF. CDR3 DNA sequence: TGTGCCAGCAGCCCCCGGCGGGACTGCTCCTACGAGCAGTACTTC.

This clonotype has at least ten counts. This sequence joins TRBV20-1 and TRBJ2-1, with D uncertain. V gave up 5 bases and J gave up 4 bases, with 15 bases separating them. CDR3 length equals 14 residues. The germline V gene has CDR1 DFQATT and CDR2 SNEGSKA (reference sequence). The CDR3 DNA sequence: TGCAGTGCTCCTTCCGGCGGTACTTACAATGAGCAGTTCTTC. Translated, it gives CSAPSGGTYNEQFF.

Here the CDR3 DNA reads TGTGCCAGCAGTGAAACGCGGGAAGCTTTCTTT. It translates to CASSETREAFF. The chain employs TRBV6-1 and TRBJ1-1, with no clear D. The CDR3 is 11 amino acids. Germline V lookup: CDR1 MNHNS, CDR2 SASEGT. Trimming stripped 2 bases from V and 8 bases from J, with 6 bases between.

In this sample, this clonotype turned up a few times. The rearrangement uses TRBV29-1 and TRBJ2-1; D is perhaps TRBD2 (6 bases). V lost 3 bases to trimming and J lost 14 bases, with 11 bases between them. Per the germline V gene, CDR1 is SQVTM and CDR2 is ANQGSEA. The CDR3 loop spans 10 amino acids. For the CDR3, the DNA is TGCAGCGTTGAGGAGGGTCTTGAGTTCTTC. This encodes CSVEEGLEFF.

This clonotype was seen more than once but under ten times. The chain recombines TRBV7-2 with TRBJ2-7; D is undetermined. The length of the CDR3 is 14 residues. V lost 4 bases and J 7 bases, leaving 17 bases between the germline ends. In germline, CDR1 is SGHTA, CDR2 FQGNSA. The CDR3 loop reads CASSYFPVGEEQYF. CDR3 nucleotide sequence: TGTGCCAGCAGCTATTTCCCCGTGGGTGAGGAGCAGTACTTC.

This clonotype was counted ten times or more. V usage is TRBV4-3 and J usage is TRBJ2-1; 11 positions agree with TRBD2. The length of the CDR3 is 18 residues. The V segment lost 2 bases and the J segment 9 bases; nucleotides outside the gene matches: 15. Germline-derived CDR1 and CDR2 are LGHNA and YSLEER. CDR3 amino acids: CASSQNPVASGRHGEQFF. In DNA form, the CDR3 reads TGCGCCAGCAGCCAAAACCCCGTAGCTAGCGGGAGGCATGGTGAGCAGTTCTTC.

This clonotype appeared a few times. DNA of the CDR3: TGCGCCAGCAGCTTGGCCTCTGGTCAGTCCTCCTACGAGCAGTACTTC. Its protein product is CASSLASGQSSYEQYF. The chain has TRBV5-1 and TRBJ2-7; D is ambiguous. Per the germline V gene, CDR1 is SGHRS and CDR2 is YFSETQ. This CDR3 has 16 residues. V lost 0 bases, J lost 0 bases, and 13 bases lay in between.

This clonotype was counted between two and nine times. The chain uses TRBV6-5 and TRBJ2-1, with TRBD2 matching over 7 bases. The CDR3 length is 14 residues. V lost 2 bases to trimming and J lost 3 bases; unmatched junction nucleotides: 1. CDR1 is MNHEY, CDR2 SVGAGI, per germline. In DNA, the CDR3 is TGTGCCAGCAGTTACGCTAGCGGCTACAATGAGCAGTTCTTC. Translation gives CASSYASGYNEQFF.

This chain uses TRBV27 with TRBJ1-5; D gene uncertain. Germline CDR1 and CDR2: MNHEY and SMNVEV (reference sequence). CDR3 length: 16 amino acids. V was pared by 0 bases and J by 3 bases, with 12 bases between. CDR3 loop: CASSLSAVWDNQPQHF. The CDR3 nucleotides read TGTGCCAGCAGTTTATCGGCGGTCTGGGACAATCAGCCCCAGCATTTT.

This clonotype was found a few times. This chain uses TRBV7-2 with TRBJ2-3; D may be TRBD1 or TRBD2 (5 bases each). The ends were cut back, 6 bases at V and 1 base at J, with 11 bases in the middle. The CDR3 is made up of 14 amino acids. CDR1 is SGHTA, CDR2 FQGNSA, per germline. CDR3 amino acids: CASSPQGRTDTQYF. DNA for the CDR3: TGTGCCAGCAGTCCCCAGGGACGCACAGATACGCAGTATTTT.

This clonotype was seen a handful of times. The V gene is TRBV11-2, the J gene TRBJ2-5, with TRBD2 matching 8 bases. With V trimmed by 5 bases and J by 6 bases, 11 bases remained unmatched. This CDR3 comprises 15 residues. CDR1 SGHAT and CDR2 FQNNGV come from the germline V gene. The CDR3 DNA is TGTGCCAGCAGCACCTCAGTAGCGGGAACAAAGACCCAGTACTTC. Translation: CASSTSVAGTKTQYF.

Only a few counts were recorded for this clonotype. This sequence joins TRBV4-3 and TRBJ2-6; D not resolved. Per germline, CDR1 LGHNA and CDR2 YSLEER. Trimming pared 0 bases from V and 0 bases from J, leaving 9 bases between. CDR3 size: 17 residues. CDR3 residues: CASSQDLHFSGANVLTF. The CDR3 bases are TGCGCCAGCAGCCAAGATCTTCACTTCTCTGGGGCCAACGTCCTGACTTTC.

The rearrangement uses TRBV5-5 and TRBJ2-7; D is unclear. From germline, CDR1 is SGHKS and CDR2 YYEKEE (reference sequence). The CDR3 has 15 amino acids. V was cut by 4 bases and J by 3 bases, with 17 bases left in between. The CDR3 DNA reads TGTGCCAGCAGCAGCCACTCTCTCCTGATCTACGAGCAGTACTTC. It specifies CASSSHSLLIYEQYF.